A single T cell receptor (beta chain) is shown here with its context. This entry comes from a study of blood T cell repertoires in COVID-19. Clones were read by immunoSEQ multiplex PCR, and TCRdb kept only the in-frame ones, dropping some. The sample holds approximately 52,000 clones, about 85% seen once. J gave up 6 bases and V 2 bases, and 4 bases lay outside the gene matches. From germline, CDR1 is MNHEY and CDR2 SVGEGT. The CDR3 is 14 amino acids. The sample comprised peripheral blood. This chain connects TRBV6-2 or TRBV6-3 to TRBJ1-2; TRBD1 matches at 9 bases. This receptor was taken from a human donor in a cohort sampled during active COVID-19. CDR3 protein: CASSYGDRADGYTF. The CDR3 DNA follows: TGTGCCAGCAGTTACGGGGACAGGGCGGATGGCTACACCTTC.